The 25 T cell receptor beta chains below all came from one sample that was sequenced in a study of cytomegalovirus exposure and HLA in healthy donors. PCR was performed using 60 Vbeta and 13 Jbeta primers. The repertoire was sequenced with immunoSEQ multiplex PCR; TCRdb's copy has only in-frame clones and lacks some. This repertoire shows 200,000 or so clones, 65% to 80% found once; its top ten account for 15%. The material sequenced was PBMCs. All receptors derive from a man aged 40-50 years in good health and CMV-seronegative.

The V gene is TRBV2, the J gene TRBJ1-4; TRBD1 aligns across 7 bases. Trimming at V came to 4 bases and at J to 7 bases, leaving 6 bases not matched to a gene. Looked up from germline, CDR1 is SNHLY and CDR2 is FYNNEI. The CDR3 sequence is 14 residues long. In DNA form, the CDR3 reads TGTGCCAGCAGTGTAACAGGGGTCGGTGAAAAACTGTTTTTT. Its protein product is CASSVTGVGEKLFF.

V and J are TRBV19 and TRBJ2-3; 12 positions match TRBD1. The CDR3 runs 16 residues. Germline V gene lookup returns CDR1 LNHDA and CDR2 SQIVND (reference sequence). V shed 5 bases and J 4 bases; nucleotides not matched to a gene: 7. Here the CDR3 reads CASSSRGQGAADTQYF. The CDR3 DNA follows: TGTGCCAGTAGTTCACGGGGACAGGGGGCGGCAGATACGCAGTATTTT.

The chain is built from TRBV18 and TRBJ2-7; 8 positions match TRBD2. Germline-derived CDR1 and CDR2 are KGHSH and LQKENI. With V trimmed by 3 bases and J by 1 base, 5 bases remained unmatched. The CDR3 is 15 amino acids. The CDR3 coding sequence is TGTGCCAGCTCACCTACGGGACTAGGGTCCTACGAGCAGTACTTC. Translated, it gives CASSPTGLGSYEQYF.

The chain joins TRBV2 to TRBJ2-7, with D possibly TRBD2 on 6 matching bases. The germline V gene encodes CDR1 SNHLY and CDR2 FYNNEI. The CDR3 runs 13 residues. With 7 bases removed from V and 0 bases from J, the gap between germline ends came to 10 bases. The CDR3 reads CASTASDSYEQYF. The CDR3 DNA is TGTGCCAGCACGGCTAGCGACTCCTACGAGCAGTACTTC. The variable domain in full, with the rest retrieved from reference TRBV2 and TRBJ2-7, is EPEVTQTPSHQVTQMGQEVILRCVPISNHLYFYWYRQILGQKVEFLVSFYNNEISEKSEIFDDQFSVERPDGSNFTLKIRSTKLEDSAMYFCASTASDSYEQYFGPGTRLTVT.

This chain uses TRBV5-1 with TRBJ1-4; a possible D gene is TRBD1 (6 bases). The length of the CDR3 is 14 residues. Germline lookup yields CDR1 SGHRS and CDR2 YFSETQ. Deletions cut 0 bases from V and 5 bases from J, with 8 bases between. The DNA for the CDR3 is TGCGCCAGCAGCTTGGGGGGGCGCAATGAAAAACTGTTTTTT. Amino acids: CASSLGGRNEKLFF.

To note about this clone: This same CDR3 is encoded by further DNA sequences in the sample. The V and J genes are TRBV7-9 and TRBJ2-7; 11 bases are a match to TRBD2. The CDR3 runs 15 residues. The ends lost 3 bases at V and 3 bases at J; junction bases unmatched: 4. Germline assignment: CDR1 SEHNR and CDR2 FQNEAQ (reference sequence). CDR3 in DNA: TGTGCCAGCAGCTTGGCCGGGACTAGCGGCTACGAGCAGTACTTC. Translation: CASSLAGTSGYEQYF.

The genes are TRBV7-2 and TRBJ2-1; 7 bases align to TRBD1. V lost 2 bases and J lost 8; bases outside the gene matches: 6. The CDR3 sequence is 14 residues long. Germline V lookup: CDR1 SGHTA, CDR2 FQGNSA. The CDR3 spells CASSLQRGRHEQFF. The CDR3 DNA reads TGTGCCAGCAGCTTACAAAGGGGGCGGCATGAGCAGTTCTTC.

J is TRBJ2-5 and V is TRBV10-3, with 7 nucleotides matching TRBD2. The CDR3 runs to 13 residues. J gave up 0 bases and V 9 bases, and 4 bases lay outside the gene matches. Germline V gives CDR1 ENHRY, CDR2 SYGVKD. The CDR3 sequence: CAINSGHQETQYF. In nucleotides, the CDR3 is TGTGCCATTAATAGCGGGCACCAAGAGACCCAGTACTTC.

The J gene is TRBJ1-4, the V gene TRBV5-4; maybe TRBD1 (6 bases). Looked up from germline, CDR1 is SGHNT and CDR2 is YYREEE (reference sequence). The CDR3 has 14 residues. The ends were cut back, 0 bases at V and 8 bases at J, with 11 bases in the middle. The CDR3 spells CASSLGGGREKLFF. The CDR3 region has the DNA TGTGCCAGCAGCTTGGGAGGGGGTAGGGAAAAACTGTTTTTT. Complete variable domain (other parts from reference TRBV5-4 and TRBJ1-4): ETGVTQSPTHLIKTRGQQVTLRCSSQSGHNTVSWYQQALGQGPQFIFQYYREEENGRGNFPPRFSGLQFPNYSSELNVNALELDDSALYLCASSLGGGREKLFFGSGTQLSVL.

The CDR3 is CASSSAGRGTGELFF. CDR3 nucleotide sequence: TGTGCCAGCAGCTCGGCAGGTCGTGGCACCGGGGAGCTGTTTTTT. The V and J genes are TRBV7-9 and TRBJ2-2; no clear D. Germline CDR1 SEHNR, CDR2 FQNEAQ (reference sequence). CDR3 length equals 15 residues. Trimming pared 4 bases from V and 4 bases from J, leaving 13 bases between.

The V call is TRBV27, the J call TRBJ2-7; TRBD2 aligns across 7 bases. The CDR3 covers 13 residues. Germline CDR1 is MNHEY and CDR2 is SMNVEV (reference sequence). Unmatched junction bases numbered 5, after V lost 5 bases and J lost 4 bases. The CDR3 is CASSRWGGYEQYF. The DNA for the CDR3 is TGTGCCAGCAGTCGCTGGGGGGGTTACGAGCAGTACTTC.

V gene TRBV20-1 combines with J gene TRBJ1-2, with D uncertain. This CDR3 has 10 amino acids. CDR1 DFQATT and CDR2 SNEGSKA come from the germline V gene (reference sequence). The V gene lost 3 bases and the J gene lost 6 bases, with 5 bases spanning the gap. As DNA, the CDR3 is TGCAGTGCTAGTAGTAATGGCTACACCTTC. Its protein is CSASSNGYTF.

This clone appeared once. The rearrangement uses TRBV28 and TRBJ2-1; 11 nucleotides match TRBD2. The CDR3 length is 16 residues. The germline V gene has CDR1 MDHEN and CDR2 SYDVKM. Trimming took 6 bases from V and 4 from J; bases not matched to a gene: 8. The CDR3 nucleotides are TGTGCCAGCAGCTTAGCGGGAGGGCCTAAATACAATGAGCAGTTCTTC. Protein product: CASSLAGGPKYNEQFF.

This chain uses TRBV9 with TRBJ2-7; D gene unclear. Per the germline V gene, CDR1 is SGDLS and CDR2 is YYNGEE. The CDR3 has 15 amino acids. Trimming stripped 0 bases from V and 2 bases from J, with 12 bases between. The CDR3 loop is CASSVGTSSTYEQYF. CDR3 bases: TGTGCCAGCAGCGTAGGAACCAGTTCAACCTACGAGCAGTACTTC.

This clone was seen a handful of times. This sequence joins TRBV13 and TRBJ2-3; D remains unclear. Germline CDR1 is PRHDT and CDR2 is FYEKMQ (reference sequence). The CDR3 totals 13 residues. Trimming pared 6 bases from V and 4 bases from J, leaving 11 bases between. As DNA, the CDR3 is TGTGCCAGCAGTCCGTACGGTGCAGATACGCAGTATTTT. Its protein product is CASSPYGADTQYF.

The chain employs TRBV6-6 and TRBJ2-5; 9 bases agree with TRBD1. Germline V gene sequence: CDR1 MNHNY, CDR2 SVGAGI (reference sequence). V was clipped by 4 bases and J by 1 base; unmatched bases: 7. The CDR3 has 16 amino acids. CDR3 nucleotides: TGTGCCAGCAGTTCGCCGGGACAGGGCCTCCAAGAGACCCAGTACTTC. Protein sequence: CASSSPGQGLQETQYF.

The gene calls are TRBV2 and TRBJ1-5, with a weak D call TRBD1 (5 bases). The length of the CDR3 is 16 residues. The germline V and J ends were trimmed by 4 bases and 4 bases, with 17 bases remaining between them. CDR1 is SNHLY, CDR2 FYNNEI, per germline. The DNA of the CDR3 is TGTGCCAGCAGTGCGCTGGGCCAGGGCAGAAATCAGCCCCAGCATTTT. Translating gives CASSALGQGRNQPQHF.

This sequence joins TRBV20-1 and TRBJ2-7; 9 bases are a match to TRBD1. This CDR3 is 11 amino acids long. Germline CDR1 and CDR2: DFQATT and SNEGSKA (reference sequence). The V and J ends lost 5 bases and 4 bases, in that order; junction bases with no gene match: 0. DNA of the CDR3: TGCAGTGCTGACAGGGGGTACGAGCAGTACTTC. This translates into CSADRGYEQYF.

The CDR3 region has the DNA TGCGCCAGCAGCTTGGCGGGGGAGGCCCCAGGTGAAGCTTTCTTT. Translating it yields CASSLAGEAPGEAFF. The V call is TRBV5-1, the J call TRBJ1-1; TRBD1 is a possible D gene (5 bases). V lost 0 bases, J lost 7 bases, and 16 bases lay in between. CDR1 and CDR2 from the germline V gene are SGHRS and YFSETQ. The CDR3 loop spans 15 amino acids.

This sequence joins TRBV28 and TRBJ2-5, with D uncertain. V lost 3 bases and J 2 bases, leaving 7 bases between the germline ends. Per germline, CDR1 MDHEN and CDR2 SYDVKM. The CDR3 extends over 13 amino acids. The CDR3 is CASSFQRQETQYF. DNA of the CDR3: TGTGCCAGCAGTTTTCAGCGTCAAGAGACCCAGTACTTC.

This rearrangement joins TRBV5-6 to TRBJ1-2, with TRBD1 matching 7 bases. CDR1 SGHDT and CDR2 YYEEEE come from the germline V gene. Trimming cost V 4 bases and J 2 bases; bases outside gene matches: 8. The length of the CDR3 is 15 residues. In DNA form, the CDR3 reads TGTGCCAGCAGCCCTGAGCCACAGGGGAACTATGGCTACACCTTC. This encodes CASSPEPQGNYGYTF.

This chain links TRBV9 with TRBJ2-3; 9 bases line up with TRBD2. The V gene's germline CDR1 is SGDLS and CDR2 YYNGEE. This CDR3 region has 16 residues. The junction had 6 bases not matched to a gene; V was cut back by 0 bases and J by 4 bases. The CDR3 region is CASSVGGGAASDTQYF. For the CDR3, the DNA is TGTGCCAGCAGCGTAGGCGGGGGGGCGGCTTCAGATACGCAGTATTTT.

The chain's CDR3 is CASSMLWPRVNIQYF. As DNA, the CDR3 is TGTGCCAGTAGTATGCTGTGGCCCCGGGTAAACATTCAGTACTTC. The chain couples TRBV19 to TRBJ2-4; D unclear. V was shortened by 3 bases and J by 6 bases, with 15 bases between the two germline ends. CDR1 is LNHDA and CDR2 is SQIVND in the germline V gene (reference sequence). This CDR3 has 15 residues.

The chain recombines TRBV27 with TRBJ2-1; the match to TRBD2 covers 11 bases. CDR1 and CDR2 (germline): MNHEY, SMNVEV (reference sequence). The CDR3 loop spans 15 amino acids. The J segment lost 11 bases and the V segment lost 5 bases, leaving 11 bases of the junction unmatched. This chain's CDR3 is CASSPPGLAAPKQFF. The CDR3 DNA reads as TGTGCCAGCAGTCCTCCGGGACTAGCGGCCCCAAAGCAGTTCTTC.

V and J are TRBV27 and TRBJ1-2; D gene uncertain. Germline V gene data show CDR1 as MNHEY and CDR2 as SMNVEV (reference sequence). CDR3 length: 16 amino acids. V was cut by 2 bases and J by 8 bases, with 21 bases left in between. The CDR3 loop reads CASSLIHAVQSGGYTF. As DNA, the CDR3 is TGTGCCAGCAGTTTAATCCATGCGGTCCAATCGGGGGGCTACACCTTC.